This is a list of T cell receptor beta chains from one sample in a study of T-cell reconstitution after alpha-beta-depleted transplantation in children. TCRdb re-called the PCR reads with MiXCR, one entry per CDR3 protein. The repertoire holds some 640,000 distinct CDR3 sequences, with approximately 16% as singletons. The material sequenced was PBMCs from the stem cell graft donor, taken from the stem cell graft. These receptors were obtained from a human donor who donated a stem cell graft to a child with acute myeloid leukemia. CDR3s include the opening cysteine and the closing phenylalanine or tryptophan. A D gene is named only where the DNA matches it firmly. Clone size appears in some rows only: once, few, many, or a class for an expanded clone.

clone size,V gene,J gene,D gene,CDR3 DNA,CDR3 protein
NA,TRBV20-1,TRBJ1-1,NA,TGCAGTGCTAGAGATCCCTCGAGGTACACTGAAGCTTTCTTT,CSARDPSRYTEAFF
few,TRBV7-2,TRBJ1-2,NA,TGTGCCAGCAGCTTAGTGGCGGGACTAGAGTATGGCTACACCTTC,CASSLVAGLEYGYTF
many,TRBV5-8,TRBJ2-1,NA,TGTGCCAGCAGCTCCGGGACTCCCTCCTACAATGAGCAGTTCTTC,CASSSGTPSYNEQFF
many,TRBV4-3,TRBJ2-1,NA,TGCGCCAGCAGCCAAGGAGGGGGTGGCAATGAGCAGTTCTTC,CASSQGGGGNEQFF
few,TRBV5-1,TRBJ2-1,NA,TGCGCCAGCAGCGGGGTGGGTCGGGATGAGCAGTTCTTC,CASSGVGRDEQFF
many,TRBV20-1,TRBJ1-1,NA,TGCAGTGCTAGAGATATACAGAAGGGCACTGAAGCTTTCTTT,CSARDIQKGTEAFF
few,TRBV20-1,TRBJ1-5,NA,TGCAGTGCTAGAGCTCCTCAGGCAAATCAGCCCCAGCATTTT,CSARAPQANQPQHF
NA,TRBV11-2,TRBJ1-1,NA,TGTGCCAGCAGCTTAACTGACAGGCTTGAAGCTTTCTTT,CASSLTDRLEAFF
many,TRBV20-1,TRBJ1-6,NA,TGCAGTGCTACCTTACGTCAGGGTCTTACTTCCGGGGGCTCCTATAATTCACCCCTCCACTTT,CSATLRQGLTSGGSYNSPLHF
NA,TRBV7-2,TRBJ2-1,TRBD2,TGTGCCAGCAGCTTAGAGGCTAGCGGGGGAGGTGAGCAGTTCTTC,CASSLEASGGGEQFF
many,TRBV20-1,TRBJ1-1,NA,TGCAGTGCTCCCCGGACTCGGAACACTGAAGCTTTCTTT,CSAPRTRNTEAFF
NA,TRBV7-9,TRBJ1-2,NA,TGTGCCAGCAGCTTAAACAGTGGCTACACCTTC,CASSLNSGYTF
NA,TRBV5-1,TRBJ2-5,NA,TGCGCCAGCAGCTTGGTTCCGAGGGAGACCCAGTACTTC,CASSLVPRETQYF
NA,TRBV20-1,TRBJ2-3,TRBD1,TGCAGTGCTCCGAGACAGGGAACAGATACGCAGTATTTT,CSAPRQGTDTQYF
many,TRBV6-1,TRBJ1-1,NA,TGTGCCAGCAGTGAAAAGGACGGCAACCCTGTAAACACTGAAGCTTTCTTT,CASSEKDGNPVNTEAFF
NA,TRBV4-2,TRBJ2-1,TRBD1,TGTGCCAGCAGCAGGGGCCGGGGAGAACAGGGGGCCTACAATGAGCAGTTCTTC,CASSRGRGEQGAYNEQFF
many,TRBV29-1,TRBJ1-4,TRBD1,TGCAGCGTTTCGGCCAGGGACAGGGTCGGGGAAAAACTGTTTTTT,CSVSARDRVGEKLFF
few,TRBV5-1,TRBJ2-4,TRBD1,TGCGCCAGCAGCTCTTGGACAGGCGTTAGCAAAAACATTCAGTACTTC,CASSSWTGVSKNIQYF
NA,TRBV5-1,TRBJ2-1,NA,TGCGCCAGCAGCTTGGGAGTTAGCAGAATGAAGGAGCAGTTCTTC,CASSLGVSRMKEQFF
many,TRBV20-1,TRBJ2-3,NA,TGCAGTGCTAACCAGGGGATGGACACGCAGTATTTT,CSANQGMDTQYF
many,TRBV7-2,TRBJ2-7,NA,TGTGCCAGCAGCGAGGACGGCCGGTTACACGAGCAGTACTTC,CASSEDGRLHEQYF
few,TRBV13,TRBJ1-2,NA,TGTGCCAGCAGCCCGCCCAGGGTAAGCGGCTACACCTTC,CASSPPRVSGYTF
many,TRBV20-1,TRBJ2-1,NA,TGCAGTTCTCGGGAAATCCATGAGCAGTTCTTC,CSSREIHEQFF
few,TRBV5-1,TRBJ1-1,TRBD1,TGCGCCAGCAGCGAGGACAGGGATGACACTGAAGCTTTCTTT,CASSEDRDDTEAFF
many,TRBV29-1,TRBJ2-5,NA,TGCAGCGTTGCATCCCTCCGGCAGGGACGAACCCAGTACTTC,CSVASLRQGRTQYF
many,TRBV10-2,TRBJ2-3,TRBD1,TGCGCCAGCAGTGAAGGGACAGATACAGATACGCAGTATTTT,CASSEGTDTDTQYF
many,TRBV7-2,TRBJ1-4,NA,TGTGCCAGCAGCTTAGGGGGAAGGGGCCCAGGGAAACTGTTTTTT,CASSLGGRGPGKLFF
many,TRBV6-1,TRBJ1-1,TRBD1,TGTGCTGCTCAGGGGGCGGACGGTGTGAACACTGAAGCTTTCTTT,CAAQGADGVNTEAFF
NA,TRBV4-3,TRBJ1-1,NA,TGCGCCAGCAGCCAAGACAGGACGAACACTGAAGCTTTCTTT,CASSQDRTNTEAFF
NA,TRBV12-3/TRBV12-4,TRBJ1-6,NA,TGTGCCAGCAGTTTTAACTACGGGGGCTGGGGGGATAATTCACCCCTCCACTTT,CASSFNYGGWGDNSPLHF
many,TRBV29-1,TRBJ2-7,NA,TGCAGCGTGCGGGACAGAATCTACGAGCAGTACTTC,CSVRDRIYEQYF
few,TRBV7-2,TRBJ2-1,NA,TGTGCCAGCAGCCCGGGGCCTCAGAGAGATGAGCAGTTCTTC,CASSPGPQRDEQFF
many,TRBV5-6,TRBJ1-6,NA,TGTGCCACCGGACAGAGCTCCTATAATTCACCCCTCCACTTT,CATGQSSYNSPLHF
many,TRBV29-1,TRBJ2-1,NA,TGCAGCGCCAAACAGGGCTCCTACAATGAGCAGTTCTTC,CSAKQGSYNEQFF
NA,TRBV6-2/TRBV6-3,TRBJ2-1,TRBD1,TGTGCCAGCACCAAGACAGGGTACTCCTACAATGAGCAGTTCTTC,CASTKTGYSYNEQFF
few,TRBV5-1,TRBJ2-3,TRBD2,TGCGCCAGCAGCTCAGGACTAGACACAGATACGCAGTATTTT,CASSSGLDTDTQYF
NA,TRBV11-2,TRBJ1-3,NA,TGTGCCACCTCGCTCCGGGACACCTCTGGAAACACCATATATTTT,CATSLRDTSGNTIYF
few,TRBV24-1,TRBJ2-5,TRBD2,TGTGCCACCAGTGATTTACCCGGCGGGGGGCTCCAAGAGACCCAGTACTTC,CATSDLPGGGLQETQYF
NA,TRBV20-1,TRBJ2-1,TRBD2,TGCATCTGGGGTACTAGCGGGGGGGCTCCCAATGAGCAGTTCTTC,CIWGTSGGAPNEQFF
NA,TRBV5-5,TRBJ1-6,NA,TGTGCCAGCAGCGTCGTAAATAGGGATGGTTCACCCCTCCACTTT,CASSVVNRDGSPLHF
NA,TRBV20-1,TRBJ2-1,TRBD2,TGCAGTGCTAGAGGGTCCCCGGGGGGGGGATACAATGAGCAGTTCTTC,CSARGSPGGGYNEQFF
many,TRBV20-1,TRBJ1-5,TRBD1,TGCAGTGCTAGCGAGGGGGCCGAACAGCCCCAGCATTTT,CSASEGAEQPQHF
many,TRBV20-1,TRBJ1-4,NA,TGCAGTGCTAGAGTTGGTAGGACAGAAAATGAAAAACTGTTTTTT,CSARVGRTENEKLFF
many,TRBV20-1,TRBJ2-3,TRBD2,TGCAGTGCTAGGCGGCGGCGGGGGGGCCTAGATACGCAGTATTTT,CSARRRRGGLDTQYF
NA,TRBV15,TRBJ2-3,NA,TGTGCCACCAGCAGAGTAGCCGCAGGGACAGATACGCAGTATTTT,CATSRVAAGTDTQYF
many,TRBV29-1,TRBJ2-5,TRBD2,TGCAGCGTCGTCGGACTAGCGGGGGAGACCCAGTACTTC,CSVVGLAGETQYF
many,TRBV20-1,TRBJ2-3,NA,TGCAGTGCTACCCCCGATAGGGGGGCCGGTTCAGATACGCAGTATTTT,CSATPDRGAGSDTQYF
many,TRBV29-1,TRBJ1-4,NA,TGCAGCGTTGACGGGACCGGGGATGAAAAACTGTTTTTT,CSVDGTGDEKLFF
many,TRBV12-3/TRBV12-4,TRBJ2-5,NA,TGTGCCAGCACCGAGTTTGGCGGAGAGACCCAGTACTTC,CASTEFGGETQYF
many,TRBV20-1,TRBJ1-1,NA,TGCAGTGCTAGGGCTACAGGGAGGGTAGCTTTCTTT,CSARATGRVAFF
NA,TRBV6-5,TRBJ2-5,TRBD2,TGTGCCAGCAGTTACTCGCTAGCGGTCTACGTAGAGACCCAGTACTTC,CASSYSLAVYVETQYF
many,TRBV20-1,TRBJ2-3,TRBD1,TGCAGTGCTACACAGGGGGGTAATACGCAGTATTTT,CSATQGGNTQYF
few,TRBV12-3/TRBV12-4,TRBJ1-2,NA,TGTGCCAGCAGTTTATCAACAGCCCCCTATGGCTACACCTTC,CASSLSTAPYGYTF
many,TRBV4-2,TRBJ1-1,NA,TGTGCCAGCAGCCTTGCTTCCCCCGGCGGCGGAGCTTTCTTT,CASSLASPGGGAFF
NA,TRBV5-1,TRBJ1-4,NA,TGCGCCAGCAGCACCGGACAGCCTATAAATGAAAAACTGTTTTTT,CASSTGQPINEKLFF
NA,TRBV6-1,TRBJ2-6,TRBD1,TGTGCCGGTAGGCAGGGGGCTACTGGGGCCAACGTCCTGACTTTC,CAGRQGATGANVLTF
few,TRBV7-2,TRBJ1-1,NA,TGTGCCAGCAGCTTAGCGCCCGGGCAGCTGGGCGTGGGCACTGAAGCTTTCTTT,CASSLAPGQLGVGTEAFF